This T cell receptor beta chain was identified in a study of PD-L1 blockade in urothelial cancer. Study in general: Patients had been given 0 to 3 earlier chemotherapy regimens. A median blood sample held approximately 140,000 T cells and 75,000 to 85,000 unique TCRs.

Method: immunoSEQ multiplex PCR; TCRdb's copy keeps in-frame clones and lacks some. The sample consists of tens of thousands of clones, roughly 84% of them appearing once. Trimming took 10 bases from V and 2 from J; bases not matched to a gene: 8. Germline CDR1 is ENHRY and CDR2 is SYGVKD. The CDR3 totals 13 residues. The time point here: peripheral blood 6 weeks after treatment start. Metastatic or locally advanced urothelial carcinoma was present in the patients. The receptor was isolated from a man in his 70s with urothelial cancer. The chain uses TRBV10-3 and TRBJ2-7; 7 nucleotides agree with TRBD1. Sequencing was performed on PBMCs, taken around atezolizumab (anti-PD-L1) treatment. The DNA for the CDR3 is TGTGCCACTGGGACAGATTCTACCTACGAGCAGTACTTC. It yields the protein CATGTDSTYEQYF.